This is a list of T cell receptor beta chains from one sample in a study of T-cell reconstitution after alpha-beta-depleted transplantation in children. From the PCR reads, TCRdb called clonotypes with MiXCR, one entry per CDR3 protein. This table holds some 830,000 distinct CDR3 sequences, under 20% found once. The sequences come from PBMCs, mostly from graft donor cells, collected 360 days after TCRalphabeta/CD19-depleted stem cell transplant. The receptors were gathered from a male patient aged 10 to 17 who had a stem cell transplant for acute lymphoblastic leukemia, so the T cells may come from the graft donor. CDR3s leave out the opening cysteine and the closing phenylalanine or tryptophan.

j_call: TRBJ1-2
v_call: TRBV12-3/TRBV12-4
cdr3_aa: ASSPREYYGYT

j_call: TRBJ1-1
v_call: TRBV3-1
cdr3_aa: ASSHEDRPNTEAF

j_call: TRBJ2-7
v_call: TRBV28
cdr3_aa: ASSKRTSSYEQY

j_call: TRBJ1-2
v_call: TRBV6-5
cdr3_aa: ASSYFDRGHYGYT

j_call: TRBJ1-2
v_call: TRBV4-1
cdr3_aa: ASSQPGQTNYGYT

j_call: TRBJ2-3
v_call: TRBV4-1
cdr3_aa: ASSQEVRTGGGFDTQY

j_call: TRBJ2-7
v_call: TRBV6-1
cdr3_aa: ASSIYPGSGYEQY

j_call: TRBJ2-5
v_call: TRBV6-1
cdr3_aa: ASSPTSGRAQETQY

j_call: TRBJ1-5
v_call: TRBV5-1
cdr3_aa: ASSWGPDRGMSNQPQH

j_call: TRBJ2-2
v_call: TRBV10-1
cdr3_aa: ASSEWGGTANTGELF

j_call: TRBJ2-2
v_call: TRBV2
cdr3_aa: ASIAGGNTGELF

j_call: TRBJ2-5
v_call: TRBV10-3
cdr3_aa: AISEGQGRGETQY

j_call: TRBJ1-5
v_call: TRBV29-1
cdr3_aa: SVGHREGNQPQH

j_call: TRBJ2-7
v_call: TRBV5-1
cdr3_aa: ASSLGSGTGFYEQY

j_call: TRBJ2-7
v_call: TRBV5-6
cdr3_aa: ASSLYPGTGRYEQY

j_call: TRBJ2-1
v_call: TRBV20-1
cdr3_aa: SAEYNEQF

j_call: TRBJ2-5
v_call: TRBV7-2
cdr3_aa: ASTASFGGETQY

j_call: TRBJ2-1
v_call: TRBV28
cdr3_aa: ASQWGRPPNEQF

j_call: TRBJ2-5
v_call: TRBV24-1
cdr3_aa: ATSDWTLQETQY

j_call: TRBJ2-7
v_call: TRBV20-1
cdr3_aa: SARDGGQLYEQY

j_call: TRBJ2-3
v_call: TRBV7-2
cdr3_aa: ASSLGIGGAADTQY

j_call: TRBJ2-2
v_call: TRBV29-1
cdr3_aa: SVEETVNTGELF

j_call: TRBJ1-1
v_call: TRBV5-1
cdr3_aa: ASSLVYRGIREAF

j_call: TRBJ2-3
v_call: TRBV3-1
cdr3_aa: ASSQDRLAGAHTDTQY

j_call: TRBJ1-4
v_call: TRBV20-1
cdr3_aa: SARDRRGREEKLF

j_call: TRBJ2-5
v_call: TRBV18
cdr3_aa: ASSPRERGTETQY

j_call: TRBJ2-3
v_call: TRBV6-1
cdr3_aa: ASTLGHPGPTDTQY

j_call: TRBJ1-1
v_call: TRBV10-2
cdr3_aa: ASGTEAF

j_call: TRBJ1-6
v_call: TRBV20-1
cdr3_aa: SAREPNSPLH

j_call: TRBJ2-7
v_call: TRBV4-1
cdr3_aa: ASSLEEAYRGVSYEQY

j_call: TRBJ2-1
v_call: TRBV6-4
cdr3_aa: ASSVGTGEQF

j_call: TRBJ2-2
v_call: TRBV9
cdr3_aa: ASSVATEPGLAGVGDTGELF

j_call: TRBJ1-3
v_call: TRBV7-6
cdr3_aa: ASSYATALSGNTIY

j_call: TRBJ2-1
v_call: TRBV9
cdr3_aa: ASSVAGGPWEQF

j_call: TRBJ2-7
v_call: TRBV5-1
cdr3_aa: ASSLETQAYEQY

j_call: TRBJ1-2
v_call: TRBV12-3/TRBV12-4
cdr3_aa: ASSFPYYGYT

j_call: TRBJ1-4
v_call: TRBV4-2
cdr3_aa: ASSLYRAAEEKLF

j_call: TRBJ2-7
v_call: TRBV7-9
cdr3_aa: ASSLDNIYEQY

j_call: TRBJ2-5
v_call: TRBV7-9
cdr3_aa: ASSSSRGTTRTQY

j_call: TRBJ2-2
v_call: TRBV11-2
cdr3_aa: ASSRRQGRTGELF

j_call: TRBJ1-5
v_call: TRBV7-2
cdr3_aa: ASSFRDRGQPQH

j_call: TRBJ1-4
v_call: TRBV5-1
cdr3_aa: ASRPGAFNEKLF

j_call: TRBJ1-5
v_call: TRBV20-1
cdr3_aa: SARGGELSNQPQH

j_call: TRBJ2-1
v_call: TRBV5-1
cdr3_aa: ASSSSGTAYNEQF

j_call: TRBJ2-7
v_call: TRBV5-1
cdr3_aa: ASSSAPGYEQY

j_call: TRBJ2-1
v_call: TRBV11-3
cdr3_aa: SSSAIAEVNNEQF

j_call: TRBJ2-5
v_call: TRBV12-5
cdr3_aa: ASAGLAGGGYQETQY

j_call: TRBJ1-1
v_call: TRBV5-1
cdr3_aa: ASSTRNREQAF

j_call: TRBJ2-1
v_call: TRBV27
cdr3_aa: ASSRGQGYNEQF

j_call: TRBJ1-6
v_call: TRBV12-3/TRBV12-4
cdr3_aa: ASSPPGQRNSPLH

j_call: TRBJ2-1
v_call: TRBV20-1
cdr3_aa: SAHPDNLRDTEQF

j_call: TRBJ2-3
v_call: TRBV12-3/TRBV12-4
cdr3_aa: ASSFLPNTDTQY

j_call: TRBJ2-3
v_call: TRBV2
cdr3_aa: ASTRESDTQY

j_call: TRBJ1-1
v_call: TRBV20-1
cdr3_aa: SASRALNTEAF

j_call: TRBJ2-2
v_call: TRBV20-1
cdr3_aa: SARVRGANTGELF

j_call: TRBJ2-3
v_call: TRBV10-3
cdr3_aa: AIRDGQGSDTQY

j_call: TRBJ1-1
v_call: TRBV29-1
cdr3_aa: SVDGGMVNTEAF

j_call: TRBJ2-5
v_call: TRBV20-1
cdr3_aa: SALQRETQY

j_call: TRBJ2-7
v_call: TRBV29-1
cdr3_aa: SVRSSGGYEQY

j_call: TRBJ1-2
v_call: TRBV20-1
cdr3_aa: SARRGGTVGYT